This T cell receptor (beta chain) was sequenced in a study of cytomegalovirus exposure and HLA in healthy donors. Trimming at V came to 4 bases and at J to 7 bases, leaving 17 bases not matched to a gene. The CDR3 loop spans 19 amino acids. Germline CDR1 reads SGHRS; CDR2 reads YFSETQ. Primers for the PCR totalled 60 Vbeta and 13 Jbeta. The data were produced by immunoSEQ multiplex PCR, yet TCRdb's version contains in-frame clones alone and is incomplete. The repertoire holds 90,000 to 150,000 clones, with 74% as singletons. The V and J genes are TRBV5-1 and TRBJ2-1; 13 bases are shared with TRBD2. Material: PBMCs. The sequence came from a human donor in good health. CDR3 amino acids: CASSPNFGLAGASYNEQFF. In DNA form, the CDR3 reads TGCGCCAGCAGCCCCAACTTTGGACTAGCGGGAGCGTCATATAATGAGCAGTTCTTC.